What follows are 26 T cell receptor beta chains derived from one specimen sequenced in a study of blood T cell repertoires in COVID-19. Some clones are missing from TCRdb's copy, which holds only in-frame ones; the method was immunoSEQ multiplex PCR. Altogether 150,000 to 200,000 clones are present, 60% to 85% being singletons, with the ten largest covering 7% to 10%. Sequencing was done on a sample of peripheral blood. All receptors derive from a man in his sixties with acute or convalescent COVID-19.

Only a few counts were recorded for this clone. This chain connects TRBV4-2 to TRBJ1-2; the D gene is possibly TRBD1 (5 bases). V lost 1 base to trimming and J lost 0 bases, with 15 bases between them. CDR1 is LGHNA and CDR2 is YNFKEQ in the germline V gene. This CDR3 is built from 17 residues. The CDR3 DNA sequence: TGTGCCAGCAGCCAAGTGGGACTGAAAACCGCTAACTATGGCTACACCTTC. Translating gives CASSQVGLKTANYGYTF.

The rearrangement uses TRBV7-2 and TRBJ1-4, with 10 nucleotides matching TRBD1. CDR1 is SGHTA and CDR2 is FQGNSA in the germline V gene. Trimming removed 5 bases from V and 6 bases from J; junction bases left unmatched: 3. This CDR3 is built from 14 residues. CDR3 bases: TGTGCCAGCAGCCAGACAGGGGGCCATGAAAAACTGTTTTTT. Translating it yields CASSQTGGHEKLFF.

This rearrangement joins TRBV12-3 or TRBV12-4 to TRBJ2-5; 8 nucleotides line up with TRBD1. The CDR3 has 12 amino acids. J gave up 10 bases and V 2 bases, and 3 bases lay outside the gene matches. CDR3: CASSLQGADQYF. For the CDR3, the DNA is TGTGCCAGCAGTTTACAGGGGGCGGACCAGTACTTC.

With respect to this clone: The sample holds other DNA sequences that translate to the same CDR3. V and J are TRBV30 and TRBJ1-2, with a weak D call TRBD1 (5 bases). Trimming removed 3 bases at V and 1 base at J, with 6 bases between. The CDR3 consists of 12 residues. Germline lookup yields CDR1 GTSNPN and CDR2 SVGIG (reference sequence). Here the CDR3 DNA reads TGTGCCTGGAGACAGGTTAACTATGGCTACACCTTC. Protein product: CAWRQVNYGYTF.

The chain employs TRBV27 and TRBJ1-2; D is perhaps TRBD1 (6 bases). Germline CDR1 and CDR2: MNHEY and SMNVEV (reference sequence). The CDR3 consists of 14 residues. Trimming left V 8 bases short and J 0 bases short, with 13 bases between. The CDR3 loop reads CASAPGQSNYGYTF. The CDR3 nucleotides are TGTGCCAGCGCGCCCGGACAGTCTAACTATGGCTACACCTTC.

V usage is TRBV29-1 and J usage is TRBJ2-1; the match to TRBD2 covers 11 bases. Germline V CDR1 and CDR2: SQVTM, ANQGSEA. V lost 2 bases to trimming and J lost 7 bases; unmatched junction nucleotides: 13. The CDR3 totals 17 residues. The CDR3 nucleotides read TGCAGCGTTGAATTCTGGGAAACTAGCGGGGGTGGGAATGAGCAGTTCTTC. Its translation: CSVEFWETSGGGNEQFF.

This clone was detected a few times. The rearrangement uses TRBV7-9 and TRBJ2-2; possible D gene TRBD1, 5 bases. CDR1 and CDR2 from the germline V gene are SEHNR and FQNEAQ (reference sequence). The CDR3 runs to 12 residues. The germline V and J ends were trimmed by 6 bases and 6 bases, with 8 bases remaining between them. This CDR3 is CASRGPAGELFF. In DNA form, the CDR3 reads TGTGCCAGCAGGGGGCCGGCCGGGGAGCTGTTTTTT.

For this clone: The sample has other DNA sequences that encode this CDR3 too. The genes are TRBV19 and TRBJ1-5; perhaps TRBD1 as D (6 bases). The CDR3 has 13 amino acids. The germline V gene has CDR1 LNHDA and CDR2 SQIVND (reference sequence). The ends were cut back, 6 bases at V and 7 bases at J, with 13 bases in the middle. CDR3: CASSQQDSQPQHF. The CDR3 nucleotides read TGTGCCAGTAGCCAGCAGGACAGCCAGCCCCAGCATTTT. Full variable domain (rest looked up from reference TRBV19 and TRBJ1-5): DGGITQSPKYLFRKEGQNVTLSCEQNLNHDAMYWYRQDPGQGLRLIYYSQIVNDFQKGDIAEGYSVSREKKESFPLTVTSAQKNPTAFYLCASSQQDSQPQHFGDGTRLSIL.

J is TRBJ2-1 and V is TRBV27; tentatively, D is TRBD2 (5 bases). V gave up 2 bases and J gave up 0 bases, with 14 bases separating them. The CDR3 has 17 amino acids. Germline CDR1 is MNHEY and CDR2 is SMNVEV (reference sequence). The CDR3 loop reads CASSLGSVPSSYNEQFF. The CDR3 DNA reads TGTGCCAGCAGTTTAGGGAGCGTACCGAGCTCCTACAATGAGCAGTTCTTC.

The CDR3: CASSQDHLGANTDTQYF. Written as DNA, the CDR3 is TGCGCCAGCAGCCAAGATCATCTGGGGGCCAACACAGATACGCAGTATTTT. V gene TRBV4-3 combines with J gene TRBJ2-3; weak D call: TRBD1 (6 bases). CDR1 is LGHNA, CDR2 YSLEER, per germline. V was trimmed by 0 bases and J by 2 bases, leaving 15 bases between them. The CDR3 extends over 17 amino acids.

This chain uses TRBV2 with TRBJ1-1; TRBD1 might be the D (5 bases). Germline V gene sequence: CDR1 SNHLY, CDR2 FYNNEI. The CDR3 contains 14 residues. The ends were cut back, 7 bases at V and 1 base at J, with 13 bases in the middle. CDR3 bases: TGTGCCAGCACAATCCAGGACACGAACACTGAAGCTTTCTTT. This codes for CASTIQDTNTEAFF.

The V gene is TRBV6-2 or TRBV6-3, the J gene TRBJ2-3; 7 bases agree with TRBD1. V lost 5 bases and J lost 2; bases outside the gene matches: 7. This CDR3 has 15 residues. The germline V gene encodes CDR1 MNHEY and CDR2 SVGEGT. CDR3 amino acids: CASSNGDRSTDTQYF. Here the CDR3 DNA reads TGTGCCAGCAGTAACGGGGACAGATCCACAGATACGCAGTATTTT.

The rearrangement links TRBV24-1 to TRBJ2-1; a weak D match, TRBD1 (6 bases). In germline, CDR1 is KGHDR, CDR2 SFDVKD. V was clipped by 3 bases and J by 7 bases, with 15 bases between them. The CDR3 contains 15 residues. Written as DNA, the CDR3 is TGTGCCACCAGTGATCAACAGGGCGTGTTGAATGAGCAGTTCTTC. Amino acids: CATSDQQGVLNEQFF.

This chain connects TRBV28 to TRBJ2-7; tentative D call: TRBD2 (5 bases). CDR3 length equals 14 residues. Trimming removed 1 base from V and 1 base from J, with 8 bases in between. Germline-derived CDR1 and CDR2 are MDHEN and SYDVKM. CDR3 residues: CASSLFGESYEQYF. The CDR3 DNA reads TGTGCCAGCAGTTTATTTGGGGAGTCCTACGAGCAGTACTTC.

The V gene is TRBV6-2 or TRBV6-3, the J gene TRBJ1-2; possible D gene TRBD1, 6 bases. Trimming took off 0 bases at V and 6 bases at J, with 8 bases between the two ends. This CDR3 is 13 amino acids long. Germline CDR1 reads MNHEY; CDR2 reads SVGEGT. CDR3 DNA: TGTGCCAGCAGTTACTCTTACAGGGATGGCTACACCTTC. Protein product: CASSYSYRDGYTF.

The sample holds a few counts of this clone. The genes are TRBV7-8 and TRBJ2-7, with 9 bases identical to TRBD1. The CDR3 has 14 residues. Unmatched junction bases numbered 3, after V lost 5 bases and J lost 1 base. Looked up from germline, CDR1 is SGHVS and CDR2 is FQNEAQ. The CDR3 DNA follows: TGTGCCAGCAGCACAGGGGGCAGGTCCTACGAGCAGTACTTC. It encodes CASSTGGRSYEQYF.

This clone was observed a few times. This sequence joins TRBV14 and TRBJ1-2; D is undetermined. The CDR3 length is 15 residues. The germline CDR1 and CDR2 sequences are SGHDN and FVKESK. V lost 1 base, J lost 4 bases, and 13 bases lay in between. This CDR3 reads CASSQVSGSSYGYTF. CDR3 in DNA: TGTGCCAGCAGCCAAGTATCTGGGAGCAGCTATGGCTACACCTTC.

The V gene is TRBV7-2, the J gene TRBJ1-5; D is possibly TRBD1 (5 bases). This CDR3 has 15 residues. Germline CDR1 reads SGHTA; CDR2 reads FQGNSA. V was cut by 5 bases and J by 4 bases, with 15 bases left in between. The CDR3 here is CASSPGGSWNQPQHF. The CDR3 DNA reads TGTGCCAGCAGCCCGGGGGGGTCGTGGAATCAGCCCCAGCATTTT.

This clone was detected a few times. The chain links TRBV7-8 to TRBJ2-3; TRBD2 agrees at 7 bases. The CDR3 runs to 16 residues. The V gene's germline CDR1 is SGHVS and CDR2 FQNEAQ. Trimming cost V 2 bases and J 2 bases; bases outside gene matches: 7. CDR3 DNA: TGTGCCAGCAGCTTAAGGCGGGGGTCGAACACAGATACGCAGTATTTT. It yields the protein CASSLRRGSNTDTQYF.

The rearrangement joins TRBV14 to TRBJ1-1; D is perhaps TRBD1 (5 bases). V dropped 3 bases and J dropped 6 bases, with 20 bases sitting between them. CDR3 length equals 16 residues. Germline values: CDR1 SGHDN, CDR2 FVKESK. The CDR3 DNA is TGTGCCAGCAGCCAGGTCCCCCAGGCAGGGAAGGCTGAAGCTTTCTTT. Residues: CASSQVPQAGKAEAFF.

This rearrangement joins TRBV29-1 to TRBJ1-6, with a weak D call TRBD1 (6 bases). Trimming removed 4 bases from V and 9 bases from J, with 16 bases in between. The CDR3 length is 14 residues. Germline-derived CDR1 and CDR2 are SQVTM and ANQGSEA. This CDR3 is CSVVIGGWGSPLHF. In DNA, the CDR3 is TGCAGCGTTGTCATTGGGGGCTGGGGTTCACCCCTCCACTTT.

CDR3 DNA: TGTGCCTGGACCTGGCCGGACAGGGTTAATGAAAAACTGTTTTTT. Amino acids: CAWTWPDRVNEKLFF. The chain joins TRBV30 to TRBJ1-4; 8 positions match TRBD1. After removal of 4 bases from V and 4 bases from J, the junction contained 8 bases not matched to a gene. The CDR3 has 15 amino acids. Looked up from germline, CDR1 is GTSNPN and CDR2 is SVGIG (reference sequence).

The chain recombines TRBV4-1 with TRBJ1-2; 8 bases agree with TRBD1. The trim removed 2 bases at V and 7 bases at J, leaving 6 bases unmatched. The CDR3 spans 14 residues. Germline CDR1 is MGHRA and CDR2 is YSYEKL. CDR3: CASSQRTGPGGYTF. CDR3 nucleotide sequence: TGCGCCAGCAGCCAAAGGACAGGGCCGGGTGGCTACACCTTC.

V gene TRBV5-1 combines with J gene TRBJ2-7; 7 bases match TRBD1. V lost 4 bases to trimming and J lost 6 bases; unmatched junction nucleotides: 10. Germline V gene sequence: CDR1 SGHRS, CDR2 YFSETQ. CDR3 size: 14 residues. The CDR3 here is CASSPDREWAEQYF. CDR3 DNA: TGCGCCAGCAGCCCCGACAGGGAATGGGCCGAGCAGTACTTC.

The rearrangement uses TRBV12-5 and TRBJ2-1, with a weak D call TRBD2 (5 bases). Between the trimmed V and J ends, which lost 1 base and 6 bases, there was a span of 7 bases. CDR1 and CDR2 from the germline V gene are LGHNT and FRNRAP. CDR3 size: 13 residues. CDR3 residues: CASGLGESNEQFF. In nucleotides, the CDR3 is TGTGCTAGTGGTTTGGGGGAGTCCAATGAGCAGTTCTTC.

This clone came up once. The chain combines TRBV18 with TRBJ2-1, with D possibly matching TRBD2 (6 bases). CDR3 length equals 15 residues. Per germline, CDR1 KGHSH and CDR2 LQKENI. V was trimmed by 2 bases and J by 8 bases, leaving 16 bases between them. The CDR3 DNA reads TGTGCCAGCTCACCAATAGTCGGGGGAATCGATGAGCAGTTCTTC. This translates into CASSPIVGGIDEQFF.